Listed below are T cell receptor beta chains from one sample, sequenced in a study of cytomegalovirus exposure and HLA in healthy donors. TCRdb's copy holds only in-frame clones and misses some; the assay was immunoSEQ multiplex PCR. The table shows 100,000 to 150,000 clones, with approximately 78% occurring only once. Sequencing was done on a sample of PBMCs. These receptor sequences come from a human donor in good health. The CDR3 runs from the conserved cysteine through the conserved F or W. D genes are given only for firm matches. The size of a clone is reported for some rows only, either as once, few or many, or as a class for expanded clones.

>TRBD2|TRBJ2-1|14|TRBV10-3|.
TGTGCCACACGACTAGCGGCGGCGGGGGATGAGCAGTTCTTC
CATRLAAAGDEQFF
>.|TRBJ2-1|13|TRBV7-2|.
TGTGCCAGCAGCTTGCCCCCAGGGGCTGAGCAGTTCTTC
CASSLPPGAEQFF
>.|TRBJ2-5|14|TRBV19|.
TGTGCCAGTAGTAACGGCGGCTCGGGAGAGACCCAGTACTTC
CASSNGGSGETQYF
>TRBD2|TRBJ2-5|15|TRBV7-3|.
TGTGCCAGCAGCATTAGCGGGGGTTTACAAGAGACCCAGTACTTC
CASSISGGLQETQYF
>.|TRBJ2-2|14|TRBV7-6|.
TGTGCCAGCAGCCTGGACGGGAGCACCGGGGAGCTGTTTTTT
CASSLDGSTGELFF
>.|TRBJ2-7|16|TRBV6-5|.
TGTGCCAGCAGTTACTCGCGAGGTCTAGCGTATAGCGAGCAGTACTTC
CASSYSRGLAYSEQYF
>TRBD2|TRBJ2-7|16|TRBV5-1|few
TGCGCCAGCAGCTTGCAGACTAGCGGGGCCCCTGGGGGGCAGTACTTC
CASSLQTSGAPGGQYF
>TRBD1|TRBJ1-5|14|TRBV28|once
TGTGCCAGCAGCCTAGGACAGGGTTGGCAGCCCCAGCATTTT
CASSLGQGWQPQHF
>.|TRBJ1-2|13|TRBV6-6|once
TGTGCCAGCAGTTACTCGGCAGACTATGGCTACACCTTC
CASSYSADYGYTF
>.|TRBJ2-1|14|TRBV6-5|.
TGTGCCAGCAAAGGCGGGACCCCATGGGGGACGCAGTTCTTC
CASKGGTPWGTQFF
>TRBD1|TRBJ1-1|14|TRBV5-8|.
TGTGCCAGCAGGGCCGGACAGGGCTGGGGTGAAGCTTTCTTT
CASRAGQGWGEAFF
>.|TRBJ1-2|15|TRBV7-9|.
TGTGCCAGCAGCTCCTCTGGCGGCCCTAACTATGGCTACACCTTC
CASSSSGGPNYGYTF
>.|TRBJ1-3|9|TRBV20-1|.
TGCAACGAGGGAAACACCATATATTTT
CNEGNTIYF
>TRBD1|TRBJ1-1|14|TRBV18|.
TGTGCCAGCTCACACCCAACAGGGGTCCCTGAAGCTTTCTTT
CASSHPTGVPEAFF
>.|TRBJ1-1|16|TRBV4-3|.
TGCGCCAGCAGCCAAGACAGGGGCCTGTCTGTAACTGAAGCTTTCTTT
CASSQDRGLSVTEAFF
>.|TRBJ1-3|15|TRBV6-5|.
TGTGCCAGCAGTTACGGGTCAGGGGCTGGAAACACCATATATTTT
CASSYGSGAGNTIYF
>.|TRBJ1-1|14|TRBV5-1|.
TGCGCCAGCAGGGATCCAGGGGTGAACACTGAAGCTTTCTTT
CASRDPGVNTEAFF
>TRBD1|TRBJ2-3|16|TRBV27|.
TGTGCCAGCAGCAAAGGACAGGGTTGGAGCACAGATACGCAGTATTTT
CASSKGQGWSTDTQYF
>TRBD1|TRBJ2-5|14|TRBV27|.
TGTGCCAGCAGTTTATACAGGGGGGCTGAGACCCAGTACTTC
CASSLYRGAETQYF
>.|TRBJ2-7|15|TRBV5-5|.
TGTGCCAGCAGCTTGGGGGCAGGGGTCTCCTACGAGCAGTACTTC
CASSLGAGVSYEQYF
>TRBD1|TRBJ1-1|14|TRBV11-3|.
TGTGCCAGCAGCCCGGGACAGGGGAACACTGAAGCTTTCTTT
CASSPGQGNTEAFF
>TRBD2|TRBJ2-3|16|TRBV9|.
TGTGCCAGCAGCGTCTGGGCGGGGGGACGTACAGATACGCAGTATTTT
CASSVWAGGRTDTQYF
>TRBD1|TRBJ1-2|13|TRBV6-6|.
TGTGCCAGCAGTTACCCCGGGACAGATGGCTACACCTTC
CASSYPGTDGYTF
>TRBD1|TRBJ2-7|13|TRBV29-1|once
TGCAGCGGATGGGACAGGGGCTTGAGGGAGCAGTACTTC
CSGWDRGLREQYF
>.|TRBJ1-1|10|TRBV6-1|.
TGTGCCAGCAGGACAGTTGAAGCTTTCTTT
CASRTVEAFF
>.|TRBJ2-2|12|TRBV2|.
TGTGCCAGCAGTACTAACACCGGGGAGCTGTTTTTT
CASSTNTGELFF
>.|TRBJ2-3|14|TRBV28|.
TGTGCCAGCCAGACTACGACCTCCACAGATACGCAGTATTTT
CASQTTTSTDTQYF
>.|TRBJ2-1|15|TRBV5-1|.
TGCGCCAGCAGCCCCAGGGCTACAAGTATAGATGAGCAGTTCTTC
CASSPRATSIDEQFF
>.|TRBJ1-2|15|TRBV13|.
TGTGCCAGCAGCTCCCTCGGACAGCCTAACTATGGCTACACCTTC
CASSSLGQPNYGYTF
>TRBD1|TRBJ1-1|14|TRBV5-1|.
TGCGCCACCGGGACAGGGCCTATGAACACTGAAGCTTTCTTT
CATGTGPMNTEAFF
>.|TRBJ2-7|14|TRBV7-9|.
TGTTCCAGCAGCTGGACTGTTAACTCCTACGAGCAGTACTTC
CSSSWTVNSYEQYF
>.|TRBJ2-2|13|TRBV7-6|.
TGTGCCAGCAGCTGGGGGGACACCGGGGAGCTGTTTTTT
CASSWGDTGELFF
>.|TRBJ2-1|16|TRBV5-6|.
TGTGCCAGCAGCTTGATCAGGGGTAGCACCTACAATGAGCAGTTCTTC
CASSLIRGSTYNEQFF
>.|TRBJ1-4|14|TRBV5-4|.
TGTGCCAGCAGCTTGGGATATGCCGGTGAAAAACTGTTTTTT
CASSLGYAGEKLFF
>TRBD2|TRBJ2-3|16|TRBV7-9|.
TGTGCCAGCAGCAAGGGACTAGCGGGGGACACAGATACGCAGTATTTT
CASSKGLAGDTDTQYF
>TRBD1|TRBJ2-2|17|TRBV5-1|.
TGCGCCAGCAGCTTCGTGACAGGGGGCGTTCAAACCGGGGAGCTGTTTTTT
CASSFVTGGVQTGELFF
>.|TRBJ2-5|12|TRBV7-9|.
TGTGCCAGCAGCCGGACAAAAGAGACCCAGTACTTC
CASSRTKETQYF
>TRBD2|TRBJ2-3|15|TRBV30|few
TGTGCCTGGAGTGCGCTAGCGGTGCCCACAGATACGCAGTATTTT
CAWSALAVPTDTQYF
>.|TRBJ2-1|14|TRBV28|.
TGTGCCAGTAGGCCGGGATCGACGCCTCGGGAGCAGTTCTTC
CASRPGSTPREQFF
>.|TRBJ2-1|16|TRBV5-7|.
TGTGCCAGCAGCTCGGGGGCGGGAGTTGGTTACAATGAGCAGTTCTTC
CASSSGAGVGYNEQFF
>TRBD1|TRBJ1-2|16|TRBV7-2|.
TGTGCCAGCAGCTTAGACGGACAGGGGATAATAAGTGGCTACACCTTC
CASSLDGQGIISGYTF
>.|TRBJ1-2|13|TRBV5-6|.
TGTGCCAGCAGCGACGGACAGTTCTATGGCTACACCTTC
CASSDGQFYGYTF
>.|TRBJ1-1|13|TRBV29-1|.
TGCAGCGTTCTGCAAGGGGTCTACACTGAAGCTTTCTTT
CSVLQGVYTEAFF
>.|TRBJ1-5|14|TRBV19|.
TGTGCCAGTACCGAATCCGGTAGCAATCAGCCCCAGCATTTT
CASTESGSNQPQHF
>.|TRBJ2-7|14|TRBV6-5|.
TGTGCCAGCAGATGGGGAGCGGGCGGCTACGAGCAGTACTTC
CASRWGAGGYEQYF